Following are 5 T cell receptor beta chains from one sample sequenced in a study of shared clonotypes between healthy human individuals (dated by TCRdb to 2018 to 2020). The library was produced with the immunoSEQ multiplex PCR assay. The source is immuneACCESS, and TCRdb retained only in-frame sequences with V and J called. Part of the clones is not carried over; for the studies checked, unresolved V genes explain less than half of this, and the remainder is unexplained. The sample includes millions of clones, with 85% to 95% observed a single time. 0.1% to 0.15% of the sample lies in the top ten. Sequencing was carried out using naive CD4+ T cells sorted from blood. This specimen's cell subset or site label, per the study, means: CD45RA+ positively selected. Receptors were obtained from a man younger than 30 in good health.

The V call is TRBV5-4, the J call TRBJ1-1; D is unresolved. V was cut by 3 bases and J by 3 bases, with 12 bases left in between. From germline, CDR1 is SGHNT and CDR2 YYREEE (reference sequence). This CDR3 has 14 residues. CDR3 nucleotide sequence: TGTGCCAGCAGCTCGGTCACTGGCTACACTGAAGCTTTCTTT. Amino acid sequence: CASSSVTGYTEAFF. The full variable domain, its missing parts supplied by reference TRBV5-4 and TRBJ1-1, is ETGVTQSPTHLIKTRGQQVTLRCSSQSGHNTVSWYQQALGQGPQFIFQYYREEENGRGNFPPRFSGLQFPNYSSELNVNALELDDSALYLCASSSVTGYTEAFFGQGTRLTVV.

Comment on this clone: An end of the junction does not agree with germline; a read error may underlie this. The CDR3 spells CASSLDRAGAGGELFF. For the CDR3, the DNA is TGTGCTAGCAGCTTAGACCGGGCGGGAGCTGGCGGGGAGCTGTTTTTT. The chain links TRBV7-7 to TRBJ2-2, with 7 bases aligning to TRBD2. The germline gives CDR1 SSHAT, CDR2 FNYEAQ (reference sequence). The CDR3 spans 16 residues. Together with reference TRBV7-7 and TRBJ2-2, the CDR3 gives the full variable domain: GAGVSQSPRYKVTKRGQDVTLRCDPISSHATLYWYQQALGQGPEFLTYFNYEAQPDKSGLPSDRFSAERPEGSISTLTIQRTEQRDSAMYRCASSLDRAGAGGELFFGEGSRLTVL.

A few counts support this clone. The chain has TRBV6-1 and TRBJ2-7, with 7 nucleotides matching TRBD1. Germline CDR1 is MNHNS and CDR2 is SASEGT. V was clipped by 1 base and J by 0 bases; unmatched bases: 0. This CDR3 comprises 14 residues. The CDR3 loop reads CASSEGDSSYEQYF. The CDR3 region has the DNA TGTGCCAGCAGTGAAGGGGACAGCTCCTACGAGCAGTACTTC.

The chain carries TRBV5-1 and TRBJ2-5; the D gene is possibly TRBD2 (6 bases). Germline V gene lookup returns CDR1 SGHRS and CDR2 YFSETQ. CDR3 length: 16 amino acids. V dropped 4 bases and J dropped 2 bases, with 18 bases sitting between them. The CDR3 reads CASSPGATAAQETQYF. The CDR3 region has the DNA TGCGCCAGCAGCCCGGGAGCGACCGCGGCACAAGAGACCCAGTACTTC.

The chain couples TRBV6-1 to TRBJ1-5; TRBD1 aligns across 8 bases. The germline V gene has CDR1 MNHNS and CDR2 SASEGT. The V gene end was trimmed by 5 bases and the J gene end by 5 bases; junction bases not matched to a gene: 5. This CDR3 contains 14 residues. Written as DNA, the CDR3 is TGTGCCAGCAGTTCGGACAGGGAGTATCAGCCCCAGCATTTT. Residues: CASSSDREYQPQHF.